This T cell receptor (beta chain) was retrieved from a study of blood T cell repertoires in COVID-19. Across the whole study: From T cells, B-cell-depleted T cells, or PBMCs came the material, which was cDNA or gDNA.

This clone was seen only once. Germline V lookup: CDR1 LNHDA, CDR2 SQIVND (reference sequence). The CDR3 consists of 15 residues. Trimming removed 8 bases at V and 8 bases at J, with 21 bases between. Profiling relied on immunoSEQ multiplex PCR, and the TCRdb table lists in-frame clones only, not all of them. This sample has 260,000 or so clones, with approximately 81% found just once. This chain connects TRBV19 to TRBJ1-4, with TRBD1 as a possible D gene (6 bases). This clonotype was sampled from a woman in her forties or fifties who had recovered from COVID-19. The sequencing input was PBMCs or T cells enriched from blood (not recorded which). The CDR3 region is CASQPRGAQWEKLFF. Written as DNA, the CDR3 is TGTGCCAGTCAACCTCGGGGGGCCCAGTGGGAAAAACTGTTTTTT. Based on the CDR3 plus reference TRBV19 and TRBJ1-4, the full variable domain is DGGITQSPKYLFRKEGQNVTLSCEQNLNHDAMYWYRQDPGQGLRLIYYSQIVNDFQKGDIAEGYSVSREKKESFPLTVTSAQKNPTAFYLCASQPRGAQWEKLFFGSGTQLSVL.